The 15 T cell receptor beta chains listed next were all sequenced from one sample in a study of CD8 T cells in Susac syndrome. Random hexamers primed reverse transcription of about 0.45 to 1 ug RNA. MiXCR, run by TCRdb on the immunoSEQ multiplex PCR reads, gives a single entry per CDR3 protein. The sample gives around 53,000 distinct CDR3 sequences, 95% of which show up once; 0.75% is in the top ten. Sequencing input: CD8+ T cells from PBMCs. Source of these receptors: a human donor with Susac syndrome.

The V call is TRBV20-1, the J call TRBJ2-3, with 7 bases matching TRBD2. V shed 1 base and J 8 bases; nucleotides not matched to a gene: 12. CDR3 length equals 15 residues. Germline CDR1 reads DFQATT; CDR2 reads SNEGSKA (reference sequence). CDR3: CSARVPSGDSITQYF. The CDR3 coding sequence is TGCAGTGCTAGAGTTCCCAGCGGGGACTCAATTACGCAGTATTTT.

The CDR3 is CSARDLAGDNEQFF. The CDR3, as DNA: TGCAGTGCTAGAGATCTCGCGGGGGACAATGAGCAGTTCTTC. The rearrangement joins TRBV20-1 to TRBJ2-1; TRBD2 matches 7 bases. Per the germline V gene, CDR1 is DFQATT and CDR2 is SNEGSKA (reference sequence). V gave up 0 bases and J gave up 5 bases; unmatched junction bases: 4. The CDR3 runs to 14 residues.

The chain couples TRBV20-1 to TRBJ2-7; D gene unclear. The germline V gene has CDR1 DFQATT and CDR2 SNEGSKA (reference sequence). This CDR3 has 13 amino acids. Between the trimmed V and J ends, which lost 2 bases and 5 bases, there was a span of 13 bases. The CDR3 sequence is CSARSTTANEQYF. In nucleotides, the CDR3 is TGCAGTGCTAGATCCACCACTGCGAACGAGCAGTACTTC.

This chain connects TRBV4-1 to TRBJ2-7, with D perhaps TRBD2 (5 bases). Germline CDR1 MGHRA, CDR2 YSYEKL. V was clipped by 1 base and J by 2 bases, with 12 bases between them. The CDR3 runs to 15 residues. DNA for the CDR3: TGCGCCAGCAGCCAAGTGCACAGCGGAACCTACGAGCAGTACTTC. Encoded protein: CASSQVHSGTYEQYF.

The rearrangement links TRBV9 to TRBJ2-1; 9 nucleotides align to TRBD2. The CDR3 length is 16 residues. J lost 4 bases, V lost 3 bases, and 8 bases had no gene match. Germline V CDR1 and CDR2: SGDLS, YYNGEE. Here the CDR3 DNA reads TGTGCCAGCAGCGAGCCCCTTGCGGGGGGGTACAATGAGCAGTTCTTC. It yields the protein CASSEPLAGGYNEQFF.

The CDR3 region has the DNA TGTGCCATCAGGGATGACGATCACCCACAGAGGCCCCAGCATTTT. This translates into CAIRDDDHPQRPQHF. The V and J genes are TRBV10-3 and TRBJ1-5, with D unclear. CDR1 and CDR2 from the germline V gene are ENHRY and SYGVKD. The ends were cut back, 6 bases at V and 9 bases at J, with 21 bases in the middle. The CDR3 is made up of 15 amino acids.

The chain employs TRBV20-1 and TRBJ2-6, with D hard to call. The CDR3 is made up of 14 amino acids. The V end was cut by 1 base, the J end by 1 base, with 5 bases between. The germline CDR1 and CDR2 sequences are DFQATT and SNEGSKA (reference sequence). The CDR3 spells CSARGMSGANVLTF. Written as DNA, the CDR3 is TGCAGTGCTAGAGGGATGTCTGGGGCCAACGTCCTGACTTTC.

This clonotype was detected only once. The chain recombines TRBV24-1 with TRBJ1-2; D not resolved. V was clipped by 8 bases and J by 6 bases, with 12 bases between them. Germline V CDR1 and CDR2: KGHDR, SFDVKD. The CDR3 totals 12 residues. CDR3 protein: CATTRALDGYTF. The CDR3 DNA follows: TGTGCCACCACCAGAGCCTTGGATGGCTACACCTTC.

The chain combines TRBV12-3 or TRBV12-4 with TRBJ2-6; maybe TRBD2 (7 bases). CDR3 length: 14 residues. V was shortened by 3 bases and J by 10 bases, with 13 bases between the two germline ends. CDR3 coding DNA: TGTGCCAGCAGTTTCGCGGGGGCTGGGAACGTCCTGACTTTC. It codes for CASSFAGAGNVLTF.

V and J are TRBV6-6 and TRBJ2-5; perhaps D is TRBD1 or TRBD2 (5 bases each). The CDR3 covers 11 residues. CDR1 and CDR2 from the germline V gene are MNHNY and SVGAGI (reference sequence). With 5 bases removed from V and 7 bases from J, the gap between germline ends came to 8 bases. This chain's CDR3 is CASSTGTTQYF. For the CDR3, the DNA is TGTGCCAGCAGTACCGGGACGACCCAGTACTTC.

The rearrangement joins TRBV4-3 to TRBJ2-5; D is uncertain. This CDR3 has 14 amino acids. Deletions cut 0 bases from V and 1 base from J, with 6 bases between. From germline, CDR1 is LGHNA and CDR2 YSLEER. CDR3 sequence reads: CASSQDFPQETQYF. The DNA of the CDR3 is TGCGCCAGCAGCCAAGATTTTCCCCAAGAGACCCAGTACTTC.

The gene calls are TRBV5-1 and TRBJ2-4; weak D call: TRBD2 (5 bases). In germline, CDR1 is SGHRS, CDR2 YFSETQ. The V end was cut by 1 base, the J end by 0 bases, with 17 bases between. The CDR3 length is 18 residues. The CDR3 region has the DNA TGCGCCAGCAGCTTGACAGACGGGAAACATTTAGCCAAAAACATTCAGTACTTC. Amino acid sequence: CASSLTDGKHLAKNIQYF. The whole variable domain, filled in from reference TRBV5-1 and TRBJ2-4, reads KAGVTQTPRYLIKTRGQQVTLSCSPISGHRSVSWYQQTPGQGLQFLFEYFSETQRNKGNFPGRFSGRQFSNSRSEMNVSTLELGDSALYLCASSLTDGKHLAKNIQYFGAGTRLSVL.

The J gene is TRBJ2-5, the V gene TRBV6-5; 9 bases align to TRBD2. This CDR3 region has 15 residues. With V trimmed by 8 bases and J by 5 bases, 12 bases remained unmatched. Germline CDR1 reads MNHEY; CDR2 reads SVGAGI. The DNA for the CDR3 is TGTGCCAGCGGGGTGGCTAGCGGGGTCTATGAGACCCAGTACTTC. Residues: CASGVASGVYETQYF.

The J gene is TRBJ2-5, the V gene TRBV12-5; D might be TRBD1 or TRBD2, each matching 5 bases. The CDR3 consists of 16 residues. Trimming took 6 bases from V and 5 from J, leaving 22 bases between them. Germline CDR1 is LGHNT and CDR2 is FRNRAP. The CDR3 DNA is TGTGCTAGTGGCCGACCAGCACCGGGGCCTCGGGAGACCCAGTACTTC. It yields the protein CASGRPAPGPRETQYF.

The chain couples TRBV27 to TRBJ2-3; 11 bases match TRBD1. The CDR3 has 15 residues. Unmatched junction bases numbered 9, after V lost 8 bases and J lost 5 bases. Germline CDR1 MNHEY, CDR2 SMNVEV (reference sequence). The CDR3 region is CASGIVGQGGDTQYF. The CDR3 nucleotides read TGTGCCAGCGGAATTGTGGGACAGGGGGGAGATACGCAGTATTTT.